Here is one T cell receptor (beta chain) with its context. This entry belongs to a study of blood T cell repertoires in COVID-19. Produced via immunoSEQ multiplex PCR; TCRdb's table is partial and in-frame only. Here the sample spans around 330,000 clones, 90% being singletons. The germline V and J ends were trimmed by 2 bases and 0 bases, with 17 bases remaining between them. CDR3 size: 18 residues. Germline CDR1 SGHDN, CDR2 FVKESK. Sequenced input: PBMCs or T cells enriched from blood (not recorded which). This clonotype originated in a man aged 60 to 69 who had recovered from COVID-19. The V and J genes are TRBV14 and TRBJ1-5; the D gene is possibly TRBD1 (6 bases). The CDR3 DNA reads TGTGCCAGCAGCCAATCCCACGGGGGGCCTTATAGCAATCAGCCCCAGCATTTT. Translated: CASSQSHGGPYSNQPQHF.